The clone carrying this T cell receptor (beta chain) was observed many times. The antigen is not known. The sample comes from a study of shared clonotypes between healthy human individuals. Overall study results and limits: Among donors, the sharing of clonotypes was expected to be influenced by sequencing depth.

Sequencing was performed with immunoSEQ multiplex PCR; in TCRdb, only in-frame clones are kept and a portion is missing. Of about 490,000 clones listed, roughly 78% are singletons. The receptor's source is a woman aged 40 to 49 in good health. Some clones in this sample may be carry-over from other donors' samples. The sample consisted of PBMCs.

DNA of the CDR3: TGTGCCAGCAGCCACCGGGGAGAATCCAGGGGCGCCGGGGGCTACACCTTC. Protein: CASSHRGESRGAGGYTF. The J gene is TRBJ1-2, the V gene TRBV14, with D perhaps TRBD1 (6 bases). V was trimmed by 3 bases and J by 8 bases, leaving 25 bases between them. Germline CDR1 is SGHDN and CDR2 is FVKESK. This CDR3 region has 17 residues.